The subject of this entry is one T cell receptor (beta chain). Its specificity is not known. The CDR3 runs to 14 residues. With 6 bases clipped from V and 5 bases from J, the junction kept 8 bases outside the gene matches. Looked up from germline, CDR1 is MNHEY and CDR2 is SVGAGI. This entry is derived from a study of shared clonotypes between healthy human individuals. Sequencing used immunoSEQ multiplex PCR; TCRdb keeps in-frame clones, though not all of them. Of some 2,100,000 clones in the sample, roughly 95% were seen once. Study outcomes and limitations: The researchers took only blood, and tissue repertoires probably look different. The study generally estimated greater richness for naive than memory subsets.

The source material was naive CD4+ T cells sorted from blood. Sample subset: CD45RA+ positively selected. The TCR originated in a man aged 18 to 35 in good health. The chain is built from TRBV6-5 and TRBJ2-5, with 8 positions matching TRBD1. CDR3 protein: CASSWTGFRETQYF. CDR3 in DNA: TGTGCCAGCAGCTGGACAGGGTTTCGGGAGACCCAGTACTTC.